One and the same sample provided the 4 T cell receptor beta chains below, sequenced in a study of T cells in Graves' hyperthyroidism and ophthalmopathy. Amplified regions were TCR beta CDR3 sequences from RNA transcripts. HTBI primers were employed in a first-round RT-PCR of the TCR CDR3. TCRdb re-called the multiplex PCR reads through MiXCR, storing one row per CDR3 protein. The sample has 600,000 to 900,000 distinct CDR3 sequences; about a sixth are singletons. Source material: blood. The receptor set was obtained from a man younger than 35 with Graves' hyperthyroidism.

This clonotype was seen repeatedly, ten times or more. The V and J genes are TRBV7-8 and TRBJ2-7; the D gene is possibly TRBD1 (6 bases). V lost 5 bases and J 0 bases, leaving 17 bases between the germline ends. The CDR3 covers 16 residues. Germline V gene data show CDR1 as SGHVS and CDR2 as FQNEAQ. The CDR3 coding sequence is TGTGCCAGCAGCCCTAGCAGGGGCGTGGGCTCCTACGAGCAGTACTTC. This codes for CASSPSRGVGSYEQYF.

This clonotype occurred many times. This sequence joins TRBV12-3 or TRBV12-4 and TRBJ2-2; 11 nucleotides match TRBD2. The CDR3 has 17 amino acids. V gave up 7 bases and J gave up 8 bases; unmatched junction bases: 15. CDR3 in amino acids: CASTRSSGRAGSGELFF. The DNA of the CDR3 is TGTGCCAGCACCCGGAGTAGCGGGAGGGCCGGTAGTGGGGAGCTGTTTTTT.

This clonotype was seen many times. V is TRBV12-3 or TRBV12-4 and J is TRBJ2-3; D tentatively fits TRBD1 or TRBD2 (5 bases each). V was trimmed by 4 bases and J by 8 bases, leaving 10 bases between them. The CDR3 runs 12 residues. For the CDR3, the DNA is TGTGCCAGCAGTTCCCGTGGGGGTACGCAGTATTTT. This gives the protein CASSSRGGTQYF.

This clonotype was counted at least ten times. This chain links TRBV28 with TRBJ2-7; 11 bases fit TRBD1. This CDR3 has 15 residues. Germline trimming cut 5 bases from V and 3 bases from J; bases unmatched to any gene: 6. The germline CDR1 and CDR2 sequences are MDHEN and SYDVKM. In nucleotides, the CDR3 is TGTGCCAGCAGTCCGCCGGGACAGGGGGTCTACGAGCAGTACTTC. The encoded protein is CASSPPGQGVYEQYF.